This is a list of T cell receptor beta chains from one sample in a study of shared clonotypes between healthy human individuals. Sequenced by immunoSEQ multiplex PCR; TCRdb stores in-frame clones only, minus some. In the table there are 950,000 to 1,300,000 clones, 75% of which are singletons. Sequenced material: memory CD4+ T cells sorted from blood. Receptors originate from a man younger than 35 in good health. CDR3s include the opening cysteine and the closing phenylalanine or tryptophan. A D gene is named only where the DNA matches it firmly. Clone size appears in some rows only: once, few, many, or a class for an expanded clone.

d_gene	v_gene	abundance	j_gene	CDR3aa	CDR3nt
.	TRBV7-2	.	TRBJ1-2	CASSLASGQGGYGYTF	TGTGCCAGCAGCTTAGCCTCGGGGCAGGGTGGCTATGGCTACACCTTC
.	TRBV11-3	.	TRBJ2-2	CASSLEYGSAYTGELFF	TGTGCCAGCAGCTTAGAATATGGCAGTGCCTACACCGGGGAGCTGTTTTTT
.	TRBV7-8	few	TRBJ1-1	CASTDYRFQGAFF	TGTGCCAGCACGGATTACAGATTCCAGGGAGCTTTCTTT
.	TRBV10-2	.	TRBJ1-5	CASSEGGGNQPQHF	TGCGCCAGCAGTGAAGGAGGCGGCAATCAGCCCCAGCATTTT
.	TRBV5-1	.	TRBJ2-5	CASSSGPSLGQETQYF	TGCGCCAGCAGTTCCGGGCCCTCCCTTGGGCAAGAGACCCAGTACTTC
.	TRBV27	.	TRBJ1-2	CASSQGYGYTF	TGTGCCAGCAGCCAGGGCTATGGCTACACCTTC
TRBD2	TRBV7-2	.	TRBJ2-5	CASSTGLAGETQYF	TGTGCCAGCAGCACCGGACTAGCTGGTGAGACCCAGTACTTC
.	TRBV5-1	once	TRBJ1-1	CASSHMNTEAFF	TGCGCCAGCAGCCACATGAACACTGAAGCTTTCTTT
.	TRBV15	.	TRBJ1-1	CATSRDVLGTEAFF	TGTGCCACCAGCAGAGATGTCCTGGGGACTGAAGCTTTCTTT
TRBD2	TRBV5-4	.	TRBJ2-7	CASSLAGGKNEQYF	TGTGCCAGCAGCTTAGCGGGAGGGAAAAACGAGCAGTACTTC
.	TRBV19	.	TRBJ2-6	CASLSAGANVLTF	TGTGCCAGCCTATCGGCTGGGGCCAACGTCCTGACTTTC
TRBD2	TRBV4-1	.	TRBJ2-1	CASSQVLREVSEQFF	TGCGCCAGCAGCCAAGTCCTGCGGGAGGTGAGTGAGCAGTTCTTC
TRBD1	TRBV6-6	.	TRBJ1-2	CASSQTGDRGGYTF	TGTGCCAGCAGTCAGACAGGGGATAGGGGAGGCTACACCTTC
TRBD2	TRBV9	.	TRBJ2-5	CASSVAVASGLAGGQETQYF	TGTGCCAGCAGCGTAGCGGTGGCTTCGGGACTAGCGGGAGGGCAAGAGACCCAGTACTTC
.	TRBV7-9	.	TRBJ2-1	CASSLGWYNEQFF	TGTGCCAGCAGCTTGGGATGGTACAATGAGCAGTTCTTC
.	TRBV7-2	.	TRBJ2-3	CASSREGRNTDTQYF	TGTGCCAGCAGCCGAGAGGGCAGAAACACAGATACGCAGTATTTT
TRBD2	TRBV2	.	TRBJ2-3	CASSVRGGGTDTQYF	TGTGCCAGCAGTGTGCGCGGGGGGGGCACAGATACGCAGTATTTT
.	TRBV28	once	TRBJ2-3	CASSLGMRSTDTQYF	TGTGCCAGCAGTTTAGGCATGAGAAGCACAGATACGCAGTATTTT
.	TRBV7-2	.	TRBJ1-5	CASSFLAEFNQPQHF	TGTGCCAGCAGCTTCTTGGCAGAGTTCAATCAGCCCCAGCATTTT
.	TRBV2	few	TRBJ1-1	CASVRGGTEAFF	TGTGCCAGCGTCAGGGGCGGGACTGAAGCTTTCTTT
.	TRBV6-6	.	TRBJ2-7	CASSSGNLVRAYF	TGTGCCAGCAGTTCAGGGAACTTGGTCCGCGCGTACTTC
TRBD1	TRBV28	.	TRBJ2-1	CASSRTGGRNEQFF	TGTGCCAGCAGCCGGACAGGTGGAAGGAATGAGCAGTTCTTC
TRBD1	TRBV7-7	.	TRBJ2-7	CASSLDRGHEQYF	TGTGCTAGCAGCTTAGACAGGGGACACGAGCAGTACTTC
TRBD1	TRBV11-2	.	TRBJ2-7	CASSLGQGVQQYF	TGTGCCAGCAGCCTAGGACAGGGTGTTCAGCAGTACTTC
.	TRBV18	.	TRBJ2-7	CASSPPVGGHEQYF	TGTGCCAGCTCACCACCGGTTGGCGGGCACGAGCAGTACTTC
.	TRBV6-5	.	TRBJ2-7	CASSPLPQGSEQYF	TGTGCCAGCAGCCCCCTCCCTCAGGGTAGCGAGCAGTACTTC
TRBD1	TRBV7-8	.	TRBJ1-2	CASSPDRVYGYTF	TGTGCCAGCAGCCCCGACAGGGTCTATGGCTACACCTTC
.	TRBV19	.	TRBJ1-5	CASNPQWGGNQPQHF	TGTGCCAGTAACCCTCAGTGGGGGGGTAATCAGCCCCAGCATTTT
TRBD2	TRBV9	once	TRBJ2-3	CASSVSGISTDTQYF	TGTGCCAGCAGCGTTAGCGGGATCAGCACAGATACGCAGTATTTT
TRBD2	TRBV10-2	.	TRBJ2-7	CASHRASGSYEQYF	TGCGCCAGCCACAGGGCTAGCGGGAGTTACGAGCAGTACTTC
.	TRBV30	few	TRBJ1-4	CAWSLQGEEKLFF	TGTGCCTGGAGTTTACAGGGAGAAGAAAAACTGTTTTTT
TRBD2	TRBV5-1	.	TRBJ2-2	CASSSRLAANTGELFF	TGCGCCAGCAGCTCGAGACTAGCGGCGAACACCGGGGAGCTGTTTTTT
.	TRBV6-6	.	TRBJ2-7	CASSSPPPYEQYF	TGTGCCAGCAGTTCCCCTCCCCCCTACGAGCAGTACTTC
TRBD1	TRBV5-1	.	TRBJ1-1	CASSLNRQGGSEAFF	TGCGCCAGCAGCTTAAATCGACAGGGTGGTAGTGAAGCTTTCTTT
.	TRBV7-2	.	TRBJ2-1	CASSLARGGYNEQFF	TGTGCCAGCAGCTTAGCCAGGGGAGGTTACAATGAGCAGTTCTTC
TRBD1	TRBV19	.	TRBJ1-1	CARGTVMNTEAFF	TGTGCCAGGGGGACAGTGATGAACACTGAAGCTTTCTTT
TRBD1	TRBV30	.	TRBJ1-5	CAWSYGTVGNQPQHF	TGTGCCTGGAGTTACGGGACAGTTGGCAATCAGCCCCAGCATTTT
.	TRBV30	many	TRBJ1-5	CAWRPVSGANQPQHF	TGTGCCTGGCGCCCTGTGTCGGGTGCGAATCAGCCCCAGCATTTT
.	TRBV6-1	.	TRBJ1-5	CASSEGSLFQPQHF	TGTGCCAGCAGTGAAGGGTCCTTATTTCAGCCCCAGCATTTT
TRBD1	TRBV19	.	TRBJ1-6	CASRTAGTGIVSPLHF	TGTGCCAGTAGGACCGCCGGGACAGGGATCGTTTCACCCCTCCACTTT
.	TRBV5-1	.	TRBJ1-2	CASTPGSRDNGTF	TGCGCCAGCACCCCCGGTTCCCGGGACAATGGGACCTTC
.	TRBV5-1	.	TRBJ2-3	CASSLEALYTDTQYF	TGCGCCAGCAGCTTGGAGGCACTTTACACAGATACGCAGTATTTT
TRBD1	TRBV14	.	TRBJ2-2	CASRFTGGSGELFF	TGTGCCAGCAGGTTTACAGGGGGCTCCGGGGAGCTGTTTTTT
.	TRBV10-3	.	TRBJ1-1	CAISERGGATRTLNTEAFF	TGTGCCATCAGTGAACGAGGGGGAGCTACCCGAACATTGAACACTGAAGCTTTCTTT
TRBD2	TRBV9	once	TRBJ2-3	CASSLSGGAKDTQYF	TGTGCCAGCAGCCTTAGCGGGGGGGCCAAAGATACGCAGTATTTT
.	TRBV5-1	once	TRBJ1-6	CASSFGDVNSPLHF	TGCGCCAGCAGCTTTGGGGACGTTAATTCACCCCTCCACTTT
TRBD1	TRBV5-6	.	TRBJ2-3	CASSLARGQGRTDTQYF	TGTGCCAGCAGCTTGGCCAGGGGACAGGGCCGCACAGATACGCAGTATTTT
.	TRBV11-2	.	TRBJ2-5	CASSLDRPGETQYF	TGTGCCAGCAGCTTAGACCGGCCAGGAGAGACCCAGTACTTC
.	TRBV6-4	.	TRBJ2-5	CARVSGRFQETQYF	TGTGCCAGAGTTTCGGGACGTTTCCAAGAGACCCAGTACTTC
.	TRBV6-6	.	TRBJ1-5	CASSSGLNQPQHF	TGTGCCAGCAGCTCCGGACTAAATCAGCCCCAGCATTTT
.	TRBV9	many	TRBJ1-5	CASSQPQHF	TGTGCCAGCAGTCAGCCCCAGCATTTT
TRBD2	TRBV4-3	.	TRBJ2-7	CASSQIGTSGAYEQYF	TGCGCCAGCAGCCAGATCGGGACTAGCGGCGCCTACGAGCAGTACTTC